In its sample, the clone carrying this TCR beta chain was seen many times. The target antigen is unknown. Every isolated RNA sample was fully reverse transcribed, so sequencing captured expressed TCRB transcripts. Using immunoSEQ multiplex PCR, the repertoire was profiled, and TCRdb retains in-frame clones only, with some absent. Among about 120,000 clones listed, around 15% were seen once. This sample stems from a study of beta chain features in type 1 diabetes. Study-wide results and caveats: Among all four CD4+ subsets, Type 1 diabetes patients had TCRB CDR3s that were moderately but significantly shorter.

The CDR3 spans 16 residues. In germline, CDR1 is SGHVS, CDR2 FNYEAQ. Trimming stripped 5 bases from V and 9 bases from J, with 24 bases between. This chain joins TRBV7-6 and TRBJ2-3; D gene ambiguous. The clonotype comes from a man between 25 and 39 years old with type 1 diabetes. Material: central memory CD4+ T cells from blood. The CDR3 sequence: CASSPTLGRNPWTQYF. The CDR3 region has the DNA TGTGCCAGCAGCCCCACCCTAGGCAGGAACCCTTGGACGCAGTATTTT.